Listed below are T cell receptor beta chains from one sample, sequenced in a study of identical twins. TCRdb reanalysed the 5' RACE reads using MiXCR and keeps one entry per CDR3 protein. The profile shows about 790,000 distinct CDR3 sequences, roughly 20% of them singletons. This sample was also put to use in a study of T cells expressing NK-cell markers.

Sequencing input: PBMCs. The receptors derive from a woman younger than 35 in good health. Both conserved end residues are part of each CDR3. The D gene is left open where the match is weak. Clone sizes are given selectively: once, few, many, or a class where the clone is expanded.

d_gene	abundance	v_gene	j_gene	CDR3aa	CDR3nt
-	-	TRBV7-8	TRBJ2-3	CASSLGIGDADTQYF	TGTGCCAGCAGCTTAGGTATAGGGGACGCAGATACGCAGTATTTT
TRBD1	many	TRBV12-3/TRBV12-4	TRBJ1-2	CASSYGQGAGYTF	TGTGCCAGCAGTTACGGACAGGGGGCAGGGTACACCTTC
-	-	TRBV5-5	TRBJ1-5	CASTLYPSNQPQHF	TGTGCCAGCACTCTGTACCCTAGCAATCAGCCCCAGCATTTT
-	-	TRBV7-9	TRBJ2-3	CASSAGGAEMTDTQYF	TGTGCCAGCAGCGCCGGAGGGGCCGAGATGACAGATACGCAGTATTTT
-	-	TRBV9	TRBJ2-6	CASSRQSSSGANVLTF	TGTGCCAGCAGTCGTCAAAGTTCCTCTGGGGCCAACGTCCTGACTTTC
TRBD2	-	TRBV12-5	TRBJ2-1	CASGPRLAGGNNEQFF	TGTGCTAGTGGTCCTCGACTAGCGGGGGGCAACAATGAGCAGTTCTTC
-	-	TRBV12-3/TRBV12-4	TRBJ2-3	CASSLEGLEKGQTDTQYF	TGTGCCAGCAGTTTAGAAGGACTCGAAAAGGGACAAACAGATACGCAGTATTTT
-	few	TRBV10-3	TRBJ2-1	CAISAMKLSTQQFF	TGTGCCATCAGTGCTATGAAATTGAGCACGCAGCAGTTCTTC
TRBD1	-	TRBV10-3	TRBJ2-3	CAISARTGGTDTQYF	TGTGCCATCAGTGCTAGGACAGGGGGAACAGATACGCAGTATTTT
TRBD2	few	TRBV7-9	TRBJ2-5	CASSSGLAVRETQYF	TGTGCCAGCAGCTCCGGACTAGCGGTACGGGAGACCCAGTACTTC
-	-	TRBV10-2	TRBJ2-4	CASEGGGAAKNIQYF	TGCGCCAGCGAGGGGGGGGGCGCGGCCAAAAACATTCAGTACTTC
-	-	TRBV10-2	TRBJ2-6	CASNIGSGANVLTF	TGCGCCAGCAATATTGGTTCTGGGGCCAACGTCCTGACTTTC
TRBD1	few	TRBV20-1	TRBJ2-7	CSASRGLHEQYF	TGCAGTGCTAGCAGGGGGCTACACGAGCAGTACTTC
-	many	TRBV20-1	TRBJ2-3	CSARTTFTDTQYF	TGCAGTGCTAGGACTACGTTTACAGATACGCAGTATTTT
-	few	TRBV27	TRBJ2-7	CASSSRLTGRGYEQYF	TGTGCCAGCAGTTCCCGCTTGACAGGAAGGGGCTACGAGCAGTACTTC
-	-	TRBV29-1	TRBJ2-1	CSVGRGSSYNEQFF	TGCAGCGTTGGTCGGGGGAGCTCCTACAATGAGCAGTTCTTC
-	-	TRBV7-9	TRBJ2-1	CASSLGRGHSYNEQFF	TGTGCCAGCAGCTTAGGGCGGGGACACTCCTACAATGAGCAGTTCTTC
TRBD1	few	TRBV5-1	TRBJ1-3	CASRPDRGTIYF	TGCGCCAGCAGGCCCGACAGGGGGACCATATATTTT
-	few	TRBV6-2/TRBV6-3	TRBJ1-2	CASSFREKGYTF	TGTGCCAGCTCCTTCCGGGAGAAGGGCTACACCTTC